The 29 T cell receptor beta chains below all came from one sample that was sequenced in a study of T cells in Graves' hyperthyroidism and ophthalmopathy. Amplified regions were TCR beta CDR3 sequences from RNA transcripts. HTBI primers were used for first-round RT-PCR of the TCR CDR3. Each CDR3 protein is one row after TCRdb ran MiXCR on the multiplex PCR reads. The data show approximately 710,000 distinct CDR3 sequences, with 17% seen just once and 15% to 18% held by the top ten. The source material was blood. These receptors came from a man aged 50-59 years with Graves' hyperthyroidism.

This clonotype was found many times. This chain links TRBV28 with TRBJ1-2; no reliable D call. V was pared by 3 bases and J by 4 bases, with 6 bases between. The CDR3 contains 12 residues. Looked up from germline, CDR1 is MDHEN and CDR2 is SYDVKM. The CDR3 loop reads CASSFSTYGYTF. Here the CDR3 DNA reads TGTGCCAGCAGTTTCTCAACCTATGGCTACACCTTC.

The chain is built from TRBV7-6 and TRBJ2-7, with 9 bases that match TRBD2. There are 14 residues in the CDR3. J lost 6 bases, V lost 5 bases, and 8 bases had no gene match. Looked up from germline, CDR1 is SGHVS and CDR2 is FNYEAQ. CDR3: CASSKPGLAAEQYF. CDR3 in DNA: TGTGCCAGCAGCAAGCCGGGACTAGCTGCCGAGCAGTACTTC.

This clonotype was seen at least ten times. The gene calls are TRBV2 and TRBJ2-2; D is ambiguous. There are 13 residues in the CDR3. The V gene lost 2 bases and the J gene lost 5 bases, with 6 bases spanning the gap. Germline lookup yields CDR1 SNHLY and CDR2 FYNNEI. The CDR3 DNA is TGTGCCAGCAGTGAAAGAAGGACCGGGGAGCTGTTTTTT. Its translation is CASSERRTGELFF.

This clonotype was observed many times. This chain connects TRBV7-9 to TRBJ1-1; a possible D gene is TRBD1 (5 bases). Trimming took 5 bases from V and 4 from J, leaving 17 bases between them. From germline, CDR1 is SEHNR and CDR2 FQNEAQ (reference sequence). The CDR3 extends over 15 amino acids. CDR3 bases: TGTGCCAGCAGCCCGCGGGGGGGGGTAGGCACTGAAGCTTTCTTT. Residues: CASSPRGGVGTEAFF.

The chain links TRBV28 to TRBJ2-3; TRBD1 matches 9 bases. Per germline, CDR1 MDHEN and CDR2 SYDVKM. The CDR3 contains 14 residues. The V segment lost 9 bases and the J segment 6 bases; nucleotides outside the gene matches: 10. The CDR3 loop is CASCNRGQGDTQYF. The CDR3 DNA is TGTGCCAGTTGTAACAGGGGGCAAGGGGATACGCAGTATTTT.

This clonotype appeared many times. The chain links TRBV20-1 to TRBJ2-1; 7 bases match TRBD2. The ends lost 3 bases at V and 7 bases at J; junction bases unmatched: 9. The length of the CDR3 is 14 residues. Per germline, CDR1 DFQATT and CDR2 SNEGSKA (reference sequence). CDR3 nucleotides: TGCAGTGCTAGCTCATGGGAGGGCCGGAATGAGCAGTTCTTC. This sequence encodes CSASSWEGRNEQFF.

This clonotype was observed a handful of times. J is TRBJ1-2 and V is TRBV28; D is unclear. The CDR3 has 12 amino acids. V lost 1 base to trimming and J lost 7 bases, with 7 bases between them. In germline, CDR1 is MDHEN, CDR2 SYDVKM. CDR3 DNA sequence: TGTGCCAGCAGTTTATCTGTTCCTGGCTACACCTTC. Its translation: CASSLSVPGYTF.

In this sample, this clonotype turned up a few times. The J gene is TRBJ2-1, the V gene TRBV4-1; D perhaps matches TRBD2 (5 bases). Trimming left V 0 bases short and J 3 bases short, with 12 bases between. The CDR3 length is 16 residues. CDR1 and CDR2 (germline): MGHRA, YSYEKL. The CDR3 DNA follows: TGCGCCAGCAGCCAAGAGTTTCCTAGCAGCTACAATGAGCAGTTCTTC. This encodes CASSQEFPSSYNEQFF.

This chain connects TRBV6-1 to TRBJ2-1, with 8 bases that match TRBD1. Germline V gives CDR1 MNHNS, CDR2 SASEGT. With 5 bases clipped from V and 5 bases from J, the junction kept 14 bases outside the gene matches. This CDR3 has 17 amino acids. The CDR3 spells CASSFPPRQGRHNEQFF. CDR3 nucleotide sequence: TGTGCCAGCAGTTTCCCACCCCGACAGGGGCGTCACAATGAGCAGTTCTTC.

J is TRBJ2-5 and V is TRBV2, with TRBD1 as a possible D gene (7 bases). Trimming shortened V by 3 bases and J by 4 bases, and 18 bases separated the two germline ends. From germline, CDR1 is SNHLY and CDR2 FYNNEI. This CDR3 region has 16 residues. CDR3 DNA sequence: TGTGCCAGCAGTGATGCAGGGGGGCCACCTGGAGAGACCCAGTACTTC. It is translated as CASSDAGGPPGETQYF.

As for this clonotype: This could be a read error, since a much larger clone is one nucleotide away. The rearrangement links TRBV30 to TRBJ2-2, with D hard to call. The CDR3 is made up of 15 amino acids. The germline V gene encodes CDR1 GTSNPN and CDR2 SVGIG (reference sequence). In nucleotides, the CDR3 is TGTGCCCGGAGTGTACGTGGCGCGAACACCGGGGAGCTGTTTTTT. The encoded protein is CARSVRGANTGELFF.

This clonotype was seen at least ten times. The chain links TRBV28 to TRBJ1-5, with TRBD1 matching 7 bases. Germline loops: CDR1 MDHEN, CDR2 SYDVKM. The CDR3 covers 15 residues. With V trimmed by 4 bases and J by 6 bases, 9 bases remained unmatched. CDR3 DNA: TGTGCCAGCAGTTCCAGGGGGGGCAAGGGTCAGCCCCAGCATTTT. Translating gives CASSSRGGKGQPQHF. The whole variable domain, filled in from reference TRBV28 and TRBJ1-5, reads DVKVTQSSRYLVKRTGEKVFLECVQDMDHENMFWYRQDPGLGLRLIYFSYDVKMKEKGDIPEGYSVSREKKERFSLILESASTNQTSMYLCASSSRGGKGQPQHFGDGTRLSIL.

The chain joins TRBV29-1 to TRBJ2-7; 9 bases align to TRBD1. CDR1 SQVTM and CDR2 ANQGSEA come from the germline V gene. The J segment lost 4 bases and the V segment lost 6 bases, leaving 7 bases of the junction unmatched. CDR3 length: 13 residues. The CDR3 coding sequence is TGCAGCGTCCGGACAGGGGAATTTTACGAGCAGTACTTC. Protein sequence: CSVRTGEFYEQYF.

The sample holds a few counts of this clonotype. V gene TRBV7-9 combines with J gene TRBJ2-1, with unresolved D. There are 16 residues in the CDR3. The ends were cut back, 5 bases at V and 3 bases at J, with 17 bases in the middle. Germline V gene data show CDR1 as SEHNR and CDR2 as FQNEAQ (reference sequence). The CDR3 region is CASSPSVGTRYNEQFF. The CDR3 DNA reads TGTGCCAGCAGCCCATCCGTGGGAACCCGCTACAATGAGCAGTTCTTC.

This clonotype was seen at least ten times. This chain connects TRBV12-3 or TRBV12-4 to TRBJ1-1; D uncertain. The ends were cut back, 4 bases at V and 3 bases at J, with 9 bases in the middle. The CDR3 extends over 13 amino acids. The CDR3 DNA follows: TGTGCCAGCAGTTCTACGGAAGACACTGAAGCTTTCTTT. The encoded protein is CASSSTEDTEAFF.

V gene TRBV5-1 combines with J gene TRBJ1-1, with a possible D match to TRBD1 (6 bases). Trimming stripped 4 bases from V and 4 bases from J, with 11 bases between. CDR3 size: 13 residues. Germline assignment: CDR1 SGHRS and CDR2 YFSETQ. As DNA, the CDR3 is TGCGCCAGCAGCCGAGGGGGTCCCACTGAAGCTTTCTTT. Its translation: CASSRGGPTEAFF. The entire variable domain, with the rest obtained from reference TRBV5-1 and TRBJ1-1, is as follows: KAGVTQTPRYLIKTRGQQVTLSCSPISGHRSVSWYQQTPGQGLQFLFEYFSETQRNKGNFPGRFSGRQFSNSRSEMNVSTLELGDSALYLCASSRGGPTEAFFGQGTRLTVV.

The V call is TRBV20-1, the J call TRBJ1-6; the D is unclear. The ends were cut back, 1 base at V and 10 bases at J, with 8 bases in the middle. The CDR3 sequence is 12 residues long. The V gene's germline CDR1 is DFQATT and CDR2 SNEGSKA (reference sequence). CDR3 loop: CSARGLQSPLHF. For the CDR3, the DNA is TGCAGTGCTAGAGGACTTCAATCACCCCTCCACTTT.

This clonotype was detected only a few times. This chain uses TRBV11-2 with TRBJ2-3; D is unresolved. The length of the CDR3 is 14 residues. Deletions cut 5 bases from V and 6 bases from J, with 15 bases between. Germline-derived CDR1 and CDR2 are SGHAT and FQNNGV. DNA of the CDR3: TGTGCCAGCAGCCAAGATTCTAATGATGATACGCAGTATTTT. Protein product: CASSQDSNDDTQYF.

This clonotype was detected many times. This chain uses TRBV11-2 with TRBJ2-2; perhaps TRBD1 as D (7 bases). CDR1 and CDR2 from the germline V gene are SGHAT and FQNNGV. The CDR3 runs to 14 residues. Trimming left V 5 bases short and J 7 bases short, with 14 bases between. The DNA of the CDR3 is TGTGCCAGCAGCGGCCACAGGGGAGGCGGGGAGCTGTTTTTT. The encoded protein is CASSGHRGGGELFF.

This clonotype was counted ten times or more. The chain links TRBV7-3 to TRBJ2-3; D is uncertain. Germline CDR1 is SGHTA and CDR2 is FQGTGA. Between the trimmed V and J ends, which lost 2 bases and 7 bases, there was a span of 13 bases. The CDR3 is 14 amino acids. CDR3 in amino acids: CASSLGKPAYTQYF. CDR3 DNA sequence: TGTGCCAGCAGCTTAGGAAAACCAGCTTATACGCAGTATTTT. Variable domain in full (rest from reference TRBV7-3 and TRBJ2-3): GAGVSQTPSNKVTEKGKYVELRCDPISGHTALYWYRQSLGQGPEFLIYFQGTGAADDSGLPNDRFFAVRPEGSVSTLKIQRTERGDSAVYLCASSLGKPAYTQYFGPGTRLTVL.

This clonotype was counted a few times. The gene calls are TRBV27 and TRBJ2-7; 9 nucleotides align to TRBD1. CDR3 length: 14 residues. Looked up from germline, CDR1 is MNHEY and CDR2 is SMNVEV (reference sequence). The V and J ends lost 5 bases and 4 bases, in that order; junction bases with no gene match: 6. CDR3 nucleotide sequence: TGTGCCAGCAGTAAACGGGACAGGGAATACGAGCAGTACTTC. Amino acids: CASSKRDREYEQYF.

This clonotype was found many times. The chain links TRBV28 to TRBJ1-6; possible D gene TRBD1, 5 bases. Between the trimmed V and J ends, which lost 6 bases and 10 bases, there was a span of 13 bases. The CDR3 has 13 amino acids. Per the germline V gene, CDR1 is MDHEN and CDR2 is SYDVKM. DNA of the CDR3: TGTGCCAGCAGACGTCAAGGGGCCTCACCCCTCCACTTT. The encoded protein is CASRRQGASPLHF.

In this sample, this clonotype turned up many times. The chain is built from TRBV6-2 or TRBV6-3 and TRBJ2-3; unclear D gene. The CDR3 covers 15 residues. The V gene's germline CDR1 is MNHEY and CDR2 SVGEGT. Trimming left V 2 bases short and J 3 bases short, with 12 bases between. CDR3 protein: CASSYNNIGTDTQYF. The CDR3 DNA is TGTGCCAGCAGTTACAATAATATAGGGACAGATACGCAGTATTTT.

The J gene is TRBJ2-7, the V gene TRBV7-2; D may be TRBD1 or TRBD2 (5 bases each). Germline CDR1 is SGHTA and CDR2 is FQGNSA. The V end lost 5 bases, the J end lost 1 base, and 15 bases lay between the germline ends. The CDR3 spans 15 residues. The CDR3 DNA follows: TGTGCCAGCAGCCTGGCCGGGACCGAATCCTACGAGCAGTACTTC. Protein: CASSLAGTESYEQYF.

This clonotype was observed a few times. The J gene is TRBJ2-1, the V gene TRBV6-1; the D gene is possibly TRBD2 (6 bases). Deletions cut 1 base from V and 9 bases from J, with 10 bases between. From germline, CDR1 is MNHNS and CDR2 SASEGT. The CDR3 loop spans 13 amino acids. The CDR3 spells CASSEVDGSEQFF. CDR3 DNA: TGTGCCAGCAGTGAAGTGGACGGGAGTGAGCAGTTCTTC.

Ten or more counts support this clonotype. The rearrangement links TRBV2 to TRBJ2-3; TRBD2 aligns across 13 bases. CDR3 length: 15 amino acids. Germline trimming cut 7 bases from V and 4 bases from J; bases unmatched to any gene: 5. CDR1 and CDR2 from the germline V gene are SNHLY and FYNNEI. This chain's CDR3 is CASMRTSGSPDTQYF. CDR3 nucleotides: TGTGCCAGCATGAGGACTAGCGGGAGCCCAGATACGCAGTATTTT.

In this sample, this clonotype turned up many times. V gene TRBV27 combines with J gene TRBJ2-7; the D is unclear. V lost 6 bases and J lost 2, with 8 bases in between. The germline gives CDR1 MNHEY, CDR2 SMNVEV (reference sequence). The CDR3 is 12 amino acids. For the CDR3, the DNA is TGTGCCAGCAGCCCCTTACCCTACGAGCAGTACTTC. Translating it yields CASSPLPYEQYF.

V usage is TRBV4-3 and J usage is TRBJ2-7; 8 nucleotides agree with TRBD1. J was trimmed by 1 base and V by 3 bases; bases with no gene match: 5. There are 15 residues in the CDR3. Germline loops: CDR1 LGHNA, CDR2 YSLEER. In nucleotides, the CDR3 is TGCGCCAGCAGCCAGCAGGGGGCCCCTTCCTACGAGCAGTACTTC. Translation gives CASSQQGAPSYEQYF.

This clonotype was observed a handful of times. This rearrangement joins TRBV5-4 to TRBJ2-2; 7 bases map to TRBD1. J lost 6 bases, V lost 2 bases, and 7 bases had no gene match. CDR3 length equals 15 residues. Germline CDR1 is SGHNT and CDR2 is YYREEE (reference sequence). CDR3 region: CASSLPGQTAGELFF. The CDR3 DNA reads as TGTGCCAGCAGCTTACCGGGACAGACTGCCGGGGAGCTGTTTTTT.